This paragraph covers one T cell receptor beta chain sequence. The data belong to a study of monozygotic twins with inflammatory bowel disease. Germline V gene sequence: CDR1 SGHKS, CDR2 YYEKEE (reference sequence). The CDR3 has 14 residues. TCRdb processed the 5' RACE reads again and assigns one entry to each CDR3 protein, with no DNA. Recorded for this sample: 400,000 or so distinct CDR3 sequences. The clonotype originates from a human donor with ulcerative colitis or Crohn's disease, or a healthy co-twin of an affected twin (not recorded which). The chain combines TRBV5-5 with TRBJ1-5. Sample: blood. The CDR3 loop is CASRAVLGNQPQHF.